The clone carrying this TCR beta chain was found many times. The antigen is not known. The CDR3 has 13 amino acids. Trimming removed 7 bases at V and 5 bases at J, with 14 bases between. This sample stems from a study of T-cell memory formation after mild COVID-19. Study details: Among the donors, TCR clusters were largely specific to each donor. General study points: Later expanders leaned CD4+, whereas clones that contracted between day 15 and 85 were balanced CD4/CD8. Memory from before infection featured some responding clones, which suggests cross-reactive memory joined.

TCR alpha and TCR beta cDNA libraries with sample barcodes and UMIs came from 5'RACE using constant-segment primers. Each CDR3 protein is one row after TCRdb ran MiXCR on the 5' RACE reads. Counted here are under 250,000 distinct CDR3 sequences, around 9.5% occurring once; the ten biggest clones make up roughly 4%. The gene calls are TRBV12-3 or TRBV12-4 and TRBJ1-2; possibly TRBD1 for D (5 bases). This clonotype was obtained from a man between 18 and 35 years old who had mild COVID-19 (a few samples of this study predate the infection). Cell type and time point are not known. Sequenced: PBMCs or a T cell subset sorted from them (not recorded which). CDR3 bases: TGTGCCAGCAACCGGGACCGAGGATATGGCTACACCTTC. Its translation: CASNRDRGYGYTF.